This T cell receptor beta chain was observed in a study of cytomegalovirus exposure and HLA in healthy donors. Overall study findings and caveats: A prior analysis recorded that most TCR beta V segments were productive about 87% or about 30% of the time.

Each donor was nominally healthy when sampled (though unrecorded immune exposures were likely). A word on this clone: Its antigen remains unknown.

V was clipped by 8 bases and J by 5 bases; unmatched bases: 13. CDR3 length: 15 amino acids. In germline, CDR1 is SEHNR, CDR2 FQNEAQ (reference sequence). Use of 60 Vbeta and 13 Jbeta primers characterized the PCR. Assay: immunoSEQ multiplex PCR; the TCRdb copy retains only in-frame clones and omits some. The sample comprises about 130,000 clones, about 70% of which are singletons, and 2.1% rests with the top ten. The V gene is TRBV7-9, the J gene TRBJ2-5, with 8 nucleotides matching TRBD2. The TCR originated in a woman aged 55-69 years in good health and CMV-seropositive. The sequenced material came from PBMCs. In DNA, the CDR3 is TGTGCCAGCTTACCCTCGGGACTAGGAGGCGAGACCCAGTACTTC. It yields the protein CASLPSGLGGETQYF.